Each of the 30 T cell receptor beta chains below was sequenced from the same sample in a study of CD8 T cells in Susac syndrome. It was with random hexamers that roughly 0.5 to 1 ug RNA was reverse transcribed. TCRdb re-derived calls from the immunoSEQ multiplex PCR reads in MiXCR, one entry per CDR3 protein. This table holds about 300,000 distinct CDR3 sequences, about 88% found once. Sequencing was carried out using CD8+ T cells from PBMCs. These receptors originate from a human donor with multiple sclerosis.

The V and J genes are TRBV25-1 and TRBJ2-1; 16 bases are a match to TRBD2. Germline V lookup: CDR1 MGHDK, CDR2 SYGVNS. The CDR3 loop spans 19 amino acids. The V segment lost 2 bases and the J segment 1 base; nucleotides outside the gene matches: 5. The CDR3 sequence: CASSEGGLAGGDSYNEQFF. Written as DNA, the CDR3 is TGTGCCAGCAGTGAAGGGGGACTAGCGGGAGGGGATTCCTACAATGAGCAGTTCTTC. Combining the CDR3 with reference TRBV25-1 and TRBJ2-1 gives the whole variable domain EADIYQTPRYLVIGTGKKITLECSQTMGHDKMYWYQQDPGMELHLIHYSYGVNSTEKGDLSSESTVSRIRTEHFPLTLESARPSHTSQYLCASSEGGLAGGDSYNEQFFGPGTRLTVL.

This clonotype has just one count. The chain is built from TRBV27 and TRBJ2-7; weak D call: TRBD1 (5 bases). Germline CDR1 reads MNHEY; CDR2 reads SMNVEV (reference sequence). V was pared by 2 bases and J by 3 bases, with 8 bases between. The CDR3 is made up of 13 amino acids. CDR3 sequence reads: CASSLDSYYEQYF. Here the CDR3 DNA reads TGTGCCAGCAGTTTAGACAGCTACTACGAGCAGTACTTC.

In nucleotides, the CDR3 is TGCAGCGTTTGTAACGGGACCGCCGGTTGGTCCAAAAACATTCAGTACTTC. It is translated as CSVCNGTAGWSKNIQYF. The genes are TRBV29-1 and TRBJ2-4; D tentatively fits TRBD1 or TRBD2 (5 bases each). The CDR3 is 17 residues long. V shed 5 bases and J shed 2 bases, with 22 bases lying between them. The V gene's germline CDR1 is SQVTM and CDR2 ANQGSEA.

This clonotype was counted between two and nine times. The chain joins TRBV6-1 to TRBJ2-3; 7 positions match TRBD2. CDR1 and CDR2 from the germline V gene are MNHNS and SASEGT. J was trimmed by 6 bases and V by 2 bases; bases with no gene match: 5. CDR3 length: 14 amino acids. The CDR3 bases are TGTGCCAGCAGTGAAACCCGGGGAGGGGATACGCAGTATTTT. It translates to CASSETRGGDTQYF.

The chain recombines TRBV25-1 with TRBJ1-1; TRBD1 matches 8 bases. CDR1 is MGHDK and CDR2 is SYGVNS in the germline V gene. V was clipped by 4 bases and J by 0 bases; unmatched bases: 4. The CDR3 totals 15 residues. The CDR3 DNA follows: TGTGCCAGCAGTGTGCCAGGGGGCATGAACACTGAAGCTTTCTTT. Translation: CASSVPGGMNTEAFF. The full variable domain, completed using reference TRBV25-1 and TRBJ1-1, is EADIYQTPRYLVIGTGKKITLECSQTMGHDKMYWYQQDPGMELHLIHYSYGVNSTEKGDLSSESTVSRIRTEHFPLTLESARPSHTSQYLCASSVPGGMNTEAFFGQGTRLTVV.

This rearrangement joins TRBV4-1 to TRBJ2-7; perhaps TRBD2 as D (6 bases). The length of the CDR3 is 14 residues. V lost 4 bases, J lost 2 bases, and 12 bases lay in between. Germline V CDR1 and CDR2: MGHRA, YSYEKL. CDR3 coding DNA: TGCGCCAGCAGCCTCCGGGGGTCACCCTACGAGCAGTACTTC. Residues: CASSLRGSPYEQYF.

The count of this clonotype is one. Being one base from a much bigger clone, this may be a read error. V usage is TRBV13 and J usage is TRBJ2-3, with D hard to call. V shed 1 base and J shed 1 base, with 3 bases lying between them. The CDR3 runs to 13 residues. Germline-derived CDR1 and CDR2 are PRHDT and FYEKMQ (reference sequence). CDR3 nucleotide sequence: TGTGCCAGCAGCTTAGAGGGCACAGATACGCAGTATTTT. Its translation: CASSLEGTDTQYF.

The J gene is TRBJ1-2, the V gene TRBV7-9; D is ambiguous. The CDR3 length is 13 residues. The V gene lost 5 bases and the J gene lost 3 bases, with 10 bases spanning the gap. Germline V lookup: CDR1 SEHNR, CDR2 FQNEAQ (reference sequence). The CDR3, as DNA: TGTGCCAGCAGCGGATGGGCGGACTATGGCTACACCTTC. The encoded protein is CASSGWADYGYTF.

In nucleotides, the CDR3 is TGTGCCAGCAGCTTAACGTGGAAAAACAGGGGGCCCTATGGCTACACCTTC. Translating it yields CASSLTWKNRGPYGYTF. V and J are TRBV7-3 and TRBJ1-2; 9 bases are shared with TRBD1. Trimming took 0 bases from V and 4 from J; bases not matched to a gene: 9. CDR1 and CDR2 from the germline V gene are SGHTA and FQGTGA. This CDR3 is 17 amino acids long.

Notes on this clonotype: Relative to the germline gene, one junction end is altered; a read error may explain this. The J gene is TRBJ1-2, the V gene TRBV5-6; 8 positions match TRBD1. There are 20 residues in the CDR3. Germline CDR1 reads SGHDT; CDR2 reads YYEEEE. The CDR3 region has the DNA TGTGCCAGCACCTTGCCCAGCAGCTCTCAATTCCAGGGGGCGTGGGGAGGCTACACCTTC. It codes for CASTLPSSSQFQGAWGGYTF.

The V gene is TRBV27, the J gene TRBJ1-5, with a weak D call TRBD1 (5 bases). Trimming removed 4 bases at V and 1 base at J, with 11 bases between. This CDR3 spans 15 amino acids. CDR1 is MNHEY, CDR2 SMNVEV, per germline (reference sequence). The CDR3 bases are TGTGCCAGCAGTTCCCACCAGGGCAGCAATCAGCCCCAGCATTTT. This gives the protein CASSSHQGSNQPQHF.

V gene TRBV7-2 combines with J gene TRBJ2-3, with D perhaps TRBD2 (6 bases). The CDR3 runs to 15 residues. Trimming took off 1 base at V and 2 bases at J, with 10 bases between the two ends. The V gene's germline CDR1 is SGHTA and CDR2 FQGNSA. DNA for the CDR3: TGTGCCAGCAGCTTAGTGGTAGCGGCCACAGATACGCAGTATTTT. Translation gives CASSLVVAATDTQYF.

This rearrangement joins TRBV12-3 or TRBV12-4 to TRBJ2-2; 8 nucleotides match TRBD2. Unmatched junction bases numbered 14, after V lost 5 bases and J lost 6 bases. CDR3 size: 17 residues. CDR3: CASSVGAGLGLAGELFF. The CDR3 DNA follows: TGTGCCAGCAGTGTAGGGGCGGGACTAGGGCTCGCCGGGGAGCTGTTTTTT.

This clonotype was detected a few times. This chain uses TRBV20-1 with TRBJ1-2; no definite D call. There are 13 residues in the CDR3. Germline lookup yields CDR1 DFQATT and CDR2 SNEGSKA (reference sequence). Trimming shortened V by 0 bases and J by 0 bases, and 5 bases separated the two germline ends. The CDR3 coding sequence is TGCAGTGCTAGAGATTCAGCTAACTATGGCTACACCTTC. This sequence encodes CSARDSANYGYTF.

A single count supports this clonotype. The chain combines TRBV9 with TRBJ1-2; unclear D gene. Germline V CDR1 and CDR2: SGDLS, YYNGEE. Deletions cut 3 bases from V and 0 bases from J, with 3 bases between. The CDR3 runs 12 residues. The CDR3 DNA reads as TGTGCCAGCAGCGCCACTAACTATGGCTACACCTTC. As protein: CASSATNYGYTF.

The V gene is TRBV11-2, the J gene TRBJ2-7; TRBD2 might be the D (6 bases). CDR1 and CDR2 from the germline V gene are SGHAT and FQNNGV. The CDR3 consists of 13 residues. V lost 1 base, J lost 7 bases, and 11 bases lay in between. The CDR3 DNA reads as TGTGCCAGCAGCTTAGCACCGGCGGGGGAGCAGTACTTC. It translates to CASSLAPAGEQYF.

The rearrangement joins TRBV3-1 to TRBJ2-1, with 10 bases fitting TRBD2. Germline CDR1 and CDR2: LGHDT and YNNKEL (reference sequence). The length of the CDR3 is 15 residues. V lost 0 bases, J lost 10 bases, and 6 bases stayed unmatched. The CDR3 loop reads CASSQDPGLAREQFF. The CDR3 DNA sequence: TGTGCCAGCAGCCAAGATCCGGGACTAGCGAGGGAGCAGTTCTTC.

This clonotype has just a few counts. The rearrangement uses TRBV28 and TRBJ2-7, with D perhaps TRBD1 (5 bases). The CDR3 runs 13 residues. The V end was cut by 2 bases, the J end by 3 bases, with 8 bases between. Germline V CDR1 and CDR2: MDHEN, SYDVKM. CDR3 bases: TGTGCCAGCAGTTTACCCGACAGCTACGAGCAGTACTTC. Residues: CASSLPDSYEQYF.

CDR3 loop: CASSYLRELDTQYF. The CDR3 bases are TGTGCCAGCAGTTACCTCCGGGAGCTAGATACGCAGTATTTT. The chain recombines TRBV6-2 or TRBV6-3 with TRBJ2-3; perhaps TRBD2 as D (6 bases). Germline V lookup: CDR1 MNHEY, CDR2 SVGEGT. The CDR3 runs 14 residues. With 2 bases removed from V and 5 bases from J, the gap between germline ends came to 11 bases.

The V and J genes are TRBV27 and TRBJ2-7; 12 positions match TRBD2. Germline V lookup: CDR1 MNHEY, CDR2 SMNVEV (reference sequence). The V gene end was trimmed by 7 bases and the J gene end by 2 bases; junction bases not matched to a gene: 9. This CDR3 comprises 16 residues. CDR3 nucleotides: TGTGCCAGCACCCCACTAGCGGGAGGCCCCACCTACGAGCAGTACTTC. Translation: CASTPLAGGPTYEQYF.

This chain uses TRBV9 with TRBJ2-2; D may be TRBD1 or TRBD2 (6 bases each). Germline values: CDR1 SGDLS, CDR2 YYNGEE. The CDR3 is made up of 17 amino acids. V was clipped by 3 bases and J by 1 base, with 16 bases between them. CDR3 in DNA: TGTGCCAGCAGCGAGGGGGGACATCGTGTGAACACCGGGGAGCTGTTTTTT. Translated: CASSEGGHRVNTGELFF.

V is TRBV2 and J is TRBJ2-3, with TRBD2 matching over 10 bases. The CDR3 spans 16 residues. V lost 7 bases and J lost 4; bases outside the gene matches: 11. Germline V lookup: CDR1 SNHLY, CDR2 FYNNEI. The CDR3 loop reads CASTPRTSGFSDTQYF. DNA of the CDR3: TGTGCCAGCACCCCTCGGACTAGCGGTTTCTCAGATACGCAGTATTTT.

The chain is built from TRBV27 and TRBJ2-7; D is unclear. This CDR3 has 12 amino acids. V was trimmed by 3 bases and J by 2 bases, leaving 5 bases between them. The germline V gene has CDR1 MNHEY and CDR2 SMNVEV (reference sequence). Here the CDR3 reads CASSFSPYEQYF. The CDR3 DNA follows: TGTGCCAGCAGTTTTAGCCCCTACGAGCAGTACTTC.

This clonotype was seen more than once but under ten times. DNA for the CDR3: TGTGCCAGCAGTTTATCGCCCGGGAGGAACACTGAAGCTTTCTTT. Encoded protein: CASSLSPGRNTEAFF. The rearrangement uses TRBV27 and TRBJ1-1; no clear D. The V end lost 0 bases, the J end lost 1 base, and 9 bases lay between the germline ends. Germline lookup yields CDR1 MNHEY and CDR2 SMNVEV (reference sequence). There are 15 residues in the CDR3.

This clonotype appeared once. V is TRBV29-1 and J is TRBJ1-2; D not certain. Trimming removed 0 bases at V and 8 bases at J, with 10 bases between. The length of the CDR3 is 12 residues. CDR1 SQVTM and CDR2 ANQGSEA come from the germline V gene. Written as DNA, the CDR3 is TGCAGCGTTGAAGAAGGAAGGGTAGGCTACACCTTC. Translation gives CSVEEGRVGYTF.

The chain combines TRBV3-1 with TRBJ2-7, with D hard to call. CDR3 size: 13 residues. The germline V gene has CDR1 LGHDT and CDR2 YNNKEL (reference sequence). Trimming took 5 bases from V and 3 from J, leaving 11 bases between them. In DNA, the CDR3 is TGTGCCAGCAGCAGCCCGGTCGTCTACGAGCAGTACTTC. It is translated as CASSSPVVYEQYF.

The chain combines TRBV15 with TRBJ2-7, with 15 bases identical to TRBD2. This CDR3 has 19 amino acids. CDR1 LNHNV and CDR2 YYDKDF come from the germline V gene (reference sequence). V dropped 7 bases and J dropped 5; count of bases not matched to a gene: 18. CDR3 in DNA: TGTGCCACCACCTTGACTGGCCTACCGGGACTAGCGGGAGGTGACGAGCAGTACTTC. Amino acids: CATTLTGLPGLAGGDEQYF. The whole variable domain, filled in from reference TRBV15 and TRBJ2-7, reads DAMVIQNPRYQVTQFGKPVTLSCSQTLNHNVMYWYQQKSSQAPKLLFHYYDKDFNNEADTPDNFQSRRPNTSFCFLDIRSPGLGDTAMYLCATTLTGLPGLAGGDEQYFGPGTRLTVT.

This rearrangement joins TRBV24-1 to TRBJ2-3; D gene uncertain. Germline lookup yields CDR1 KGHDR and CDR2 SFDVKD. The CDR3 runs 14 residues. The V end was cut by 6 bases, the J end by 3 bases, with 12 bases between. CDR3 DNA sequence: TGTGCCACCAGTCCATCCAGCGAAACAGATACGCAGTATTTT. Residues: CATSPSSETDTQYF.

This clonotype was found once. The chain links TRBV3-1 to TRBJ1-1; no reliable D call. The V and J ends lost 1 base and 7 bases respectively, with 10 bases between them. Germline CDR1 LGHDT, CDR2 YNNKEL (reference sequence). The CDR3 loop spans 13 amino acids. CDR3 loop: CASSQVGFGEAFF. The CDR3 DNA follows: TGTGCCAGCAGCCAAGTAGGCTTCGGTGAAGCTTTCTTT.

The chain uses TRBV2 and TRBJ2-7, with D perhaps matching TRBD2 (6 bases). Germline CDR1 is SNHLY and CDR2 is FYNNEI. CDR3 length equals 12 residues. V was clipped by 8 bases and J by 5 bases, with 13 bases between them. The CDR3 DNA is TGTGCCAGCGCGGGGAGTAGGGACGAGCAGTACTTC. Translating gives CASAGSRDEQYF.